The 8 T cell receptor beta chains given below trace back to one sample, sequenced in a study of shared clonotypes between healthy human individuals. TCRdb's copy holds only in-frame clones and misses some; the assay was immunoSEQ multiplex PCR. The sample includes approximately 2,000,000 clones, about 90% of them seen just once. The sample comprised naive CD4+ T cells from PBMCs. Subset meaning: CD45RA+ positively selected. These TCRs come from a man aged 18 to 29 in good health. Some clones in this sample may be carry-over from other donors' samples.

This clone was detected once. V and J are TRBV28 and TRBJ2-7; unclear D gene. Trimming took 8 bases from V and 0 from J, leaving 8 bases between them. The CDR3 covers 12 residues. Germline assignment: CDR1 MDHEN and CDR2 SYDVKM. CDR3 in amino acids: CASLSYSYEQYF. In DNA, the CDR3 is TGTGCCAGCCTCAGCTACTCCTACGAGCAGTACTTC.

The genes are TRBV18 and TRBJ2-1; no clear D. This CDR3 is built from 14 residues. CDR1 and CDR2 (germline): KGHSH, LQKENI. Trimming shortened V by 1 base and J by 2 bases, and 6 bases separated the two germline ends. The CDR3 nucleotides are TGTGCCAGCTCACCACTAATCACCTACAATGAGCAGTTCTTC. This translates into CASSPLITYNEQFF.

The CDR3 spells CASRGKDRGQDGYTF. DNA for the CDR3: TGTGCCAGCAGGGGGAAGGACAGGGGGCAAGATGGCTACACCTTC. The rearrangement joins TRBV28 to TRBJ1-2; 11 bases are a match to TRBD1. The V gene end was trimmed by 6 bases and the J gene end by 6 bases; junction bases not matched to a gene: 9. The CDR3 runs 15 residues. Germline V gene sequence: CDR1 MDHEN, CDR2 SYDVKM.

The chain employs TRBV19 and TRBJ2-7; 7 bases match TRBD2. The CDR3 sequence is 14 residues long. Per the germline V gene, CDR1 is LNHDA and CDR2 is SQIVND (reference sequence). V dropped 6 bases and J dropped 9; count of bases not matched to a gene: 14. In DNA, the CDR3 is TGTGCCAGTAGCCAGCGGGGCCAAACCGACGGGCAGTACTTC. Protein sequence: CASSQRGQTDGQYF.

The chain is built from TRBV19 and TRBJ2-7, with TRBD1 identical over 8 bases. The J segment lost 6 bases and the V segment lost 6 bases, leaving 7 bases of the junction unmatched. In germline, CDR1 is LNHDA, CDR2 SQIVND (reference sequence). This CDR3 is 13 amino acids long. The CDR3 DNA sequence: TGTGCCAGTAGCACGGACAGGGCCGGCGAGCAGTACTTC. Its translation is CASSTDRAGEQYF.

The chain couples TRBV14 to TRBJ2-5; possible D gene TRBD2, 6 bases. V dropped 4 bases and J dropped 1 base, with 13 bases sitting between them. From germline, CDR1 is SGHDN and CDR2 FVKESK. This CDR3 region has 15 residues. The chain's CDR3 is CASSLPFGGQETQYF. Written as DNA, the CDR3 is TGTGCCAGCAGCCTCCCATTCGGGGGCCAAGAGACCCAGTACTTC.

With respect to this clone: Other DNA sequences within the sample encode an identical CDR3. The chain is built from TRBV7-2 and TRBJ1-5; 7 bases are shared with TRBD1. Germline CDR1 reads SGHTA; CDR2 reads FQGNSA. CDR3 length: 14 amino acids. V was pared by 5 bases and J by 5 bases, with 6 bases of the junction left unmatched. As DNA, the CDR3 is TGTGCCAGCAGCCCAAGGACAGGCGATCAGCCCCAGCATTTT. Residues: CASSPRTGDQPQHF.

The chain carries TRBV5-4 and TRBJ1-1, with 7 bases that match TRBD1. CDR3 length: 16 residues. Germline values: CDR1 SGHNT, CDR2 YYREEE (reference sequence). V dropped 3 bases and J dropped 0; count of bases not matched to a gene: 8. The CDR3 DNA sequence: TGTGCCAGCAGCTCGACGGCGGACAGGATGAACACTGAAGCTTTCTTT. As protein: CASSSTADRMNTEAFF.